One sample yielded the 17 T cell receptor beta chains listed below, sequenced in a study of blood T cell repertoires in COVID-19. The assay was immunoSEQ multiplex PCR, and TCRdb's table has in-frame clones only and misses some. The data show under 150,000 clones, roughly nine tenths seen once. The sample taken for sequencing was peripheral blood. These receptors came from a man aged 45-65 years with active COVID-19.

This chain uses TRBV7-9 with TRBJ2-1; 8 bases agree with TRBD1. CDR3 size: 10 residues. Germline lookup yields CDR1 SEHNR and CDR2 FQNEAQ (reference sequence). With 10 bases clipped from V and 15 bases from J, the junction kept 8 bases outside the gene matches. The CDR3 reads CATEGTGRFF. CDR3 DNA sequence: TGTGCCACCGAGGGGACAGGTCGGTTCTTC.

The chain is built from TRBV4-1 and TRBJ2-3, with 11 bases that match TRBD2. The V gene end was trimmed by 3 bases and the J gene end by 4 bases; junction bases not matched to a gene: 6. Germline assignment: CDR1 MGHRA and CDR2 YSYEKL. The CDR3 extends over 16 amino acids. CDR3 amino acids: CASSQTSGAIPDTQYF. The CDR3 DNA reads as TGCGCCAGCAGCCAGACTAGCGGGGCGATCCCAGATACGCAGTATTTT.

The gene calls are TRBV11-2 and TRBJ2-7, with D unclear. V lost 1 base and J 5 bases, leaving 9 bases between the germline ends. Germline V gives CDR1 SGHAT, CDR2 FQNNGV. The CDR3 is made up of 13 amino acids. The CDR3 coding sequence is TGTGCCAGCAGCTTAGCATCATCAAACGAGCAGTACTTC. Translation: CASSLASSNEQYF.

The CDR3 nucleotides are TGTGCCAGCAGCTTAAGCGGGTACTACAATGAGCAGTTCTTC. Its translation is CASSLSGYYNEQFF. The chain is built from TRBV7-9 and TRBJ2-1; a weak D match, TRBD2 (6 bases). Trimming removed 2 bases from V and 3 bases from J, with 8 bases in between. Germline V lookup: CDR1 SEHNR, CDR2 FQNEAQ (reference sequence). CDR3 length: 14 residues.

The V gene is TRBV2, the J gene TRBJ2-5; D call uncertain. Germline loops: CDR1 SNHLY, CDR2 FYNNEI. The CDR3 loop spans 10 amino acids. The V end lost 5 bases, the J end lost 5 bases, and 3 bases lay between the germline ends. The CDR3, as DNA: TGTGCCAGCAGTCGGGAGACCCAGTACTTC. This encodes CASSRETQYF.

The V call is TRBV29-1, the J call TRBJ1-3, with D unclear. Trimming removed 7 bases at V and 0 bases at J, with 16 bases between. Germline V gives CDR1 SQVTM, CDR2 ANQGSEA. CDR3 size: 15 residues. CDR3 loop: CSARDPGNSGNTIYF. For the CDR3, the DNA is TGCAGCGCTCGTGACCCGGGGAACTCTGGAAACACCATATATTTT. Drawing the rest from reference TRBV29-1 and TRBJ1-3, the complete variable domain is SAVISQKPSRDICQRGTSLTIQCQVDSQVTMMFWYRQQPGQSLTLIATANQGSEATYESGFVIDKFPISRPNLTFSTLTVSNMSPEDSSIYLCSARDPGNSGNTIYFGEGSWLTVV.

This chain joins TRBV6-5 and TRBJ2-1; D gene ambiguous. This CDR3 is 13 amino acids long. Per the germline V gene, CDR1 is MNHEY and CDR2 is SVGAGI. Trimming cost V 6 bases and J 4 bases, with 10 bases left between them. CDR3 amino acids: CASRPGEYNEQFF. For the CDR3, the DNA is TGTGCCAGCAGGCCTGGAGAGTACAATGAGCAGTTCTTC.

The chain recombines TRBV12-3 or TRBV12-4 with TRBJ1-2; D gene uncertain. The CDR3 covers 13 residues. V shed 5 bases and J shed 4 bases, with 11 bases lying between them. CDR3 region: CASSLAGSYGYTF. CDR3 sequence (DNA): TGTGCCAGCAGTCTCGCAGGCTCCTATGGCTACACCTTC.

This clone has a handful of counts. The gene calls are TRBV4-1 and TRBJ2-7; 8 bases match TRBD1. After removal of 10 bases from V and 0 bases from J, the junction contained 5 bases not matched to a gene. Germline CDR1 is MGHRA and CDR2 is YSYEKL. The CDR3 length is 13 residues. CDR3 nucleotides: TGCGCCACAGGACAGGGCCCCTCCTACGAGCAGTACTTC. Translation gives CATGQGPSYEQYF.

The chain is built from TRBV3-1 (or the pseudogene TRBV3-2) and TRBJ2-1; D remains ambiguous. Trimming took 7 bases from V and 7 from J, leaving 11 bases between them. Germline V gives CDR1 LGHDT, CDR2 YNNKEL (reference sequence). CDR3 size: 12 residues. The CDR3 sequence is CASTPDGNEQFF. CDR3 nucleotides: TGTGCCAGCACTCCCGACGGGAATGAGCAGTTCTTC.

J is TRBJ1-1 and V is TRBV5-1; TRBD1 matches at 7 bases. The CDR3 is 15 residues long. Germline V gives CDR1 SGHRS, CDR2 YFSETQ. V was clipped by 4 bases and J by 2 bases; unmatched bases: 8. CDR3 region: CASSRGAGGNTEAFF. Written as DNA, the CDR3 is TGCGCCAGCAGCCGTGGCGCAGGGGGTAACACTGAAGCTTTCTTT. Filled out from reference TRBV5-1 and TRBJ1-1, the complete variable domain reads KAGVTQTPRYLIKTRGQQVTLSCSPISGHRSVSWYQQTPGQGLQFLFEYFSETQRNKGNFPGRFSGRQFSNSRSEMNVSTLELGDSALYLCASSRGAGGNTEAFFGQGTRLTVV.

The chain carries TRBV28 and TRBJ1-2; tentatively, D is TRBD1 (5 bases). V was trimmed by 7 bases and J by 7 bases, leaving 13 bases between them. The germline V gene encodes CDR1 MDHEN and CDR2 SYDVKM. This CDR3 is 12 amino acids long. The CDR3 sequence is CASIFPGVGYTF. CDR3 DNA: TGTGCCAGCATCTTCCCGGGGGTTGGCTACACCTTC.

DNA of the CDR3: TGTGCCAGCAGCTTAGAGGGCCTCGACAATGAGCAGTTCTTC. Amino acids: CASSLEGLDNEQFF. V and J are TRBV11-3 and TRBJ2-1; D unclear. CDR1 SGHNT and CDR2 YENEEA come from the germline V gene. This CDR3 region has 14 residues. The germline V and J ends were trimmed by 0 bases and 5 bases, with 8 bases remaining between them.

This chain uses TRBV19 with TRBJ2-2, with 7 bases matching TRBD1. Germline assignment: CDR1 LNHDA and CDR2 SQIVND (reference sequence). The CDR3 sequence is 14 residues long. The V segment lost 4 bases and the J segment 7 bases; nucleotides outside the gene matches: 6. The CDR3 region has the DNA TGTGCCAGTAGTACCCGACAGGGACGCGGGGAGCTGTTTTTT. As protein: CASSTRQGRGELFF. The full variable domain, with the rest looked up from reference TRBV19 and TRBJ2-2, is DGGITQSPKYLFRKEGQNVTLSCEQNLNHDAMYWYRQDPGQGLRLIYYSQIVNDFQKGDIAEGYSVSREKKESFPLTVTSAQKNPTAFYLCASSTRQGRGELFFGEGSRLTVL.

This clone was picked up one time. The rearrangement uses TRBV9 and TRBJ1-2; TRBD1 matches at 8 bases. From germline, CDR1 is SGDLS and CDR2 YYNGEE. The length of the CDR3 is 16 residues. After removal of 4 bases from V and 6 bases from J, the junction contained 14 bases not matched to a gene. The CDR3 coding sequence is TGTGCCAGCAGCCCCCTCTCTCAGGACAGGGAACATGGCTACACCTTC. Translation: CASSPLSQDREHGYTF. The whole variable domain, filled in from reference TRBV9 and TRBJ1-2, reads DSGVTQTPKHLITATGQRVTLRCSPRSGDLSVYWYQQSLDQGLQFLIQYYNGEERAKGNILERFSAQQFPDLHSELNLSSLELGDSALYFCASSPLSQDREHGYTFGSGTRLTVV.

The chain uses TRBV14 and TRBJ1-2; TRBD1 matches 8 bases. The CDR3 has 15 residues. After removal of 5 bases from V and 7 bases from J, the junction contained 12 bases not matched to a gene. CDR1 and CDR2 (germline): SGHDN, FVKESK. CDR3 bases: TGTGCCAGCAGCTTCAAGACAGGGGTAAGGGCTGGCTACACCTTC. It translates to CASSFKTGVRAGYTF.

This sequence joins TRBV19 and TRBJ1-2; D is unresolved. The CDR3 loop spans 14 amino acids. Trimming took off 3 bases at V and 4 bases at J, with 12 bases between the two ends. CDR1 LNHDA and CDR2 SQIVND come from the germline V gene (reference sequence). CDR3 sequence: CASSMNRGVYGYTF. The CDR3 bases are TGTGCCAGTAGTATGAACCGAGGAGTCTATGGCTACACCTTC.